Listed here are 4 T cell receptor beta chains from one sample, sequenced in a study of blood T cell repertoires in COVID-19. Libraries were prepared by immunoSEQ multiplex PCR; TCRdb keeps only in-frame clonotypes and omits some of them. The table includes about 75,000 clones, less than 90% detected once. The sample consisted of peripheral blood. Every receptor here comes from a human donor in a cohort sampled during active COVID-19.

The chain couples TRBV2 to TRBJ2-7; 9 bases line up with TRBD1. The CDR3 is made up of 15 amino acids. V was clipped by 3 bases and J by 5 bases; unmatched bases: 8. The germline CDR1 and CDR2 sequences are SNHLY and FYNNEI. The chain's CDR3 is CASSDRDRDTDEQYF. The CDR3 DNA reads as TGTGCCAGCAGTGACCGGGACAGGGACACCGACGAGCAGTACTTC.

CDR3 region: CASSSDREHFNTEAFF. In nucleotides, the CDR3 is TGCGCCAGCAGCTCGGACAGGGAACATTTCAACACTGAAGCTTTCTTT. The rearrangement joins TRBV5-1 to TRBJ1-1, with 8 positions matching TRBD1. The CDR3 spans 16 residues. Germline V gives CDR1 SGHRS, CDR2 YFSETQ. V dropped 3 bases and J dropped 2; count of bases not matched to a gene: 9.

This clone was counted only a few times. The chain employs TRBV24-1 and TRBJ2-2, with 10 bases identical to TRBD1. V shed 4 bases, J shed 6 bases, and the junction held 10 bases outside the gene matches. Germline-derived CDR1 and CDR2 are KGHDR and SFDVKD. This CDR3 has 17 residues. This CDR3 reads CATSEPTGGFMAGELFF. Here the CDR3 DNA reads TGTGCCACCAGTGAGCCGACAGGGGGCTTTATGGCCGGGGAGCTGTTTTTT.

This chain uses TRBV7-9 with TRBJ2-7, with 7 bases aligning to TRBD1. CDR1 and CDR2 from the germline V gene are SEHNR and FQNEAQ (reference sequence). V lost 5 bases and J lost 0; bases outside the gene matches: 7. The CDR3 is made up of 15 amino acids. CDR3: CASSRGQRSSYEQYF. CDR3 in DNA: TGTGCCAGCAGCCGGGGACAGAGGAGCTCCTACGAGCAGTACTTC.